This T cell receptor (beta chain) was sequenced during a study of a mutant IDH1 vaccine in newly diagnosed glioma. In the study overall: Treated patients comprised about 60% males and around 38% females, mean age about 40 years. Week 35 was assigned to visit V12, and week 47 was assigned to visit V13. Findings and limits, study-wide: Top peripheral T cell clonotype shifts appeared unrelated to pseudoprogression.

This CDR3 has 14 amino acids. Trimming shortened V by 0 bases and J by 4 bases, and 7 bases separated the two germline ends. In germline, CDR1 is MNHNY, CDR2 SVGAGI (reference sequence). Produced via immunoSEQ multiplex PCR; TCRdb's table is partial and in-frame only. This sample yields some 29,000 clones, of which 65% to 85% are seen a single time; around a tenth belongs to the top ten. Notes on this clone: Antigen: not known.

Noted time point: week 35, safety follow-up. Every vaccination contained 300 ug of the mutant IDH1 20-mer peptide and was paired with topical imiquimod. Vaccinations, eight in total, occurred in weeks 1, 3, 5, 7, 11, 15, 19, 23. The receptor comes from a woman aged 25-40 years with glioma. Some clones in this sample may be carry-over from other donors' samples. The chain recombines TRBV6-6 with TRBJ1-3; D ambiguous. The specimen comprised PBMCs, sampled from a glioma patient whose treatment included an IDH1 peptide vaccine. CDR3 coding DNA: TGTGCCAGCAGTTACTCGTCGGGAGGAAACACCATATATTTT. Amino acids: CASSYSSGGNTIYF.